This T cell receptor beta chain is drawn from a study of cytomegalovirus exposure and HLA in healthy donors. Study at large: Among roughly 180 million T cells, an earlier analysis found 95 million to 140 million unique TCR beta sequences. Findings and caveats of the study: Listed as cytomegalovirus-associated were about 160 TCR beta chains. Using a false discovery rate of 0.05, a later analysis showed that 16,951 TCR beta sequences were associated with HLA alleles. With later analysis, a missense DCLRE1C variant became linked to TCR beta V- and J-gene trimming.

About this clone itself: Its antigen remains unknown.

This CDR3 has 15 amino acids. J lost 7 bases, V lost 2 bases, and 10 bases had no gene match. Germline values: CDR1 SGHRS, CDR2 YFSETQ. The PCR made use of 60 Vbeta and 13 Jbeta primers. TCRdb keeps only in-frame clones here, not all; method: immunoSEQ multiplex PCR. The repertoire holds over 150,000 clones, with around 69% as singletons. The V call is TRBV5-1, the J call TRBJ2-7; TRBD2 matches at 9 bases. Material for sequencing was PBMCs. The source of this sequence is a woman aged 30 to 39 in good health and CMV-seronegative. The CDR3 reads CASSLQRGAFGEQYF. The CDR3 bases are TGCGCCAGCAGCTTACAGCGGGGGGCCTTTGGTGAGCAGTACTTC.